These 20 T cell receptor beta chains were all obtained from the same sample, sequenced in a study of radiotherapy plus CTLA-4 blockade in lung cancer. Method: immunoSEQ multiplex PCR; TCRdb's copy keeps in-frame clones and lacks some. The sample carries 13,000 to 15,000 clones, 72% recorded once. The specimen comprised peripheral blood, sampled from a patient treated with radiotherapy plus ipilimumab. These receptor sequences come from a human donor with non-small cell lung cancer whose response to radiotherapy plus ipilimumab could not be evaluated.

In DNA form, the CDR3 reads TGTGCCAGCAGTGATGGGCTTATCACCGGGGAGCTGTTTTTT. This codes for CASSDGLITGELFF. The genes are TRBV2 and TRBJ2-2; D call uncertain. V was shortened by 3 bases and J by 4 bases, with 9 bases between the two germline ends. The CDR3 sequence is 14 residues long. Germline CDR1 and CDR2: SNHLY and FYNNEI.

This rearrangement joins TRBV6-1 to TRBJ1-4; 9 nucleotides line up with TRBD1. The germline gives CDR1 MNHNS, CDR2 SASEGT. The CDR3 extends over 14 amino acids. V gave up 8 bases and J gave up 8 bases; unmatched junction bases: 9. The CDR3 region is CASGPGQGHEKLFF. CDR3 nucleotides: TGTGCCAGCGGGCCGGGACAGGGACACGAAAAACTGTTTTTT.

The CDR3 spells CASSFLAGGKETQYF. CDR3 DNA sequence: TGTGCCAGCAGCTTTCTAGCGGGGGGAAAAGAGACCCAGTACTTC. The V and J genes are TRBV7-9 and TRBJ2-5, with 11 bases identical to TRBD2. Trimming removed 3 bases from V and 3 bases from J; junction bases left unmatched: 3. Germline loops: CDR1 SEHNR, CDR2 FQNEAQ (reference sequence). The CDR3 contains 15 residues.

The CDR3 DNA is TGTGCCAGCAACTCACAGGGACAGGGGGACTATGGCTACACCTTC. Amino acid sequence: CASNSQGQGDYGYTF. The V call is TRBV6-5, the J call TRBJ1-2; 11 bases agree with TRBD1. The CDR3 runs 15 residues. V was pared by 7 bases and J by 3 bases, with 7 bases of the junction left unmatched. Germline V lookup: CDR1 MNHEY, CDR2 SVGAGI.

V gene TRBV11-2 combines with J gene TRBJ2-3; TRBD2 matches at 11 bases. J gave up 5 bases and V 0 bases, and 7 bases lay outside the gene matches. The length of the CDR3 is 17 residues. Germline CDR1 and CDR2: SGHAT and FQNNGV. This CDR3 reads CASSLDHILAGEDTQYF. As DNA, the CDR3 is TGTGCCAGCAGCTTAGATCATATACTAGCGGGGGAAGATACGCAGTATTTT.

CDR3 in DNA: TGTGCCACCAGATCGGGACTAGCGGGGGGGATCTCCGGGGAGCTGTTTTTT. It specifies CATRSGLAGGISGELFF. The chain recombines TRBV27 with TRBJ2-2; TRBD2 aligns across 16 bases. Germline-derived CDR1 and CDR2 are MNHEY and SMNVEV (reference sequence). Germline trimming cut 10 bases from V and 6 bases from J; bases unmatched to any gene: 11. CDR3 size: 17 residues.

Only a few counts were recorded for this clone. V usage is TRBV7-2 and J usage is TRBJ1-1; 11 bases agree with TRBD1. This CDR3 contains 15 residues. With 5 bases clipped from V and 3 bases from J, the junction kept 5 bases outside the gene matches. Germline CDR1 and CDR2: SGHTA and FQGNSA. CDR3 amino acids: CASSPRTGGYTEAFF. DNA of the CDR3: TGTGCCAGCAGCCCTAGGACAGGGGGCTACACTGAAGCTTTCTTT.

In this sample, this clone turned up a few times. The gene calls are TRBV19 and TRBJ2-5; perhaps TRBD1 as D (5 bases). The V end was cut by 8 bases, the J end by 2 bases, with 12 bases between. The CDR3 is made up of 13 amino acids. CDR1 is LNHDA, CDR2 SQIVND, per germline (reference sequence). The CDR3 protein is CASGSREQETQYF. The CDR3 DNA sequence: TGTGCCAGTGGCTCCAGGGAACAAGAGACCCAGTACTTC.

The chain is built from TRBV5-4 and TRBJ1-1; TRBD1 matches 9 bases. J gave up 2 bases and V 5 bases, and 10 bases lay outside the gene matches. Germline CDR1 SGHNT, CDR2 YYREEE (reference sequence). This CDR3 is 16 amino acids long. The CDR3 is CASRQGTGTINTEAFF. CDR3 in DNA: TGTGCCAGCAGGCAAGGGACAGGGACGATCAACACTGAAGCTTTCTTT. The full variable domain, with the rest looked up from reference TRBV5-4 and TRBJ1-1, is ETGVTQSPTHLIKTRGQQVTLRCSSQSGHNTVSWYQQALGQGPQFIFQYYREEENGRGNFPPRFSGLQFPNYSSELNVNALELDDSALYLCASRQGTGTINTEAFFGQGTRLTVV.

The rearrangement links TRBV7-8 to TRBJ2-1; 10 bases map to TRBD2. The CDR3 covers 14 residues. V shed 8 bases, J shed 4 bases, and the junction held 5 bases outside the gene matches. Germline CDR1 is SGHVS and CDR2 is FQNEAQ. The chain's CDR3 is CASLSGGGYNEQFF. In DNA, the CDR3 is TGTGCCAGCTTAAGCGGGGGGGGATACAATGAGCAGTTCTTC.

This clone was detected only once. This sequence joins TRBV5-5 and TRBJ2-5, with D tentatively TRBD2 (5 bases). The V gene lost 7 bases and the J gene lost 7 bases, with 14 bases spanning the gap. The V gene's germline CDR1 is SGHKS and CDR2 YYEKEE (reference sequence). CDR3 size: 12 residues. CDR3 bases: TGTGCCAGCGGAGGCGGAGATCGGACCCAGTACTTC. Translated, it gives CASGGGDRTQYF.

The chain is built from TRBV19 and TRBJ1-1, with a possible D match to TRBD1 (5 bases). The V gene's germline CDR1 is LNHDA and CDR2 SQIVND (reference sequence). Trimming stripped 1 base from V and 11 bases from J, with 11 bases between. CDR3 length: 12 amino acids. In DNA, the CDR3 is TGTGCCAGTAGTATAGGGGACGGAGGGGCTTTCTTT. It specifies CASSIGDGGAFF.

The chain combines TRBV19 with TRBJ1-3; the D gene is possibly TRBD1 (6 bases). This CDR3 region has 14 residues. Germline V CDR1 and CDR2: LNHDA, SQIVND (reference sequence). Trimming left V 9 bases short and J 0 bases short, with 12 bases between. The CDR3 reads CASRDTSSGNTIYF. CDR3 DNA sequence: TGTGCCAGCCGGGACACTAGCTCTGGAAACACCATATATTTT.

V is TRBV28 and J is TRBJ1-3, with no clear D. Germline CDR1 is MDHEN and CDR2 is SYDVKM. V was shortened by 3 bases and J by 2 bases, with 14 bases between the two germline ends. CDR3 length: 16 amino acids. The CDR3 DNA follows: TGTGCCAGCAGTTTCACCGGGTCCTTCGCTGGAAACACCATATATTTT. It codes for CASSFTGSFAGNTIYF.

The chain employs TRBV7-7 and TRBJ2-3, with D possibly TRBD1 on 6 matching bases. Germline assignment: CDR1 SSHAT and CDR2 FNYEAQ (reference sequence). This CDR3 region has 16 residues. V was shortened by 1 base and J by 4 bases, with 15 bases between the two germline ends. The CDR3 loop reads CASSLVVGGGADTQYF. The CDR3, as DNA: TGTGCCAGCAGCTTAGTTGTAGGTGGGGGCGCAGATACGCAGTATTTT. Filled out from reference TRBV7-7 and TRBJ2-3, the complete variable domain reads GAGVSQSPRYKVTKRGQDVTLRCDPISSHATLYWYQQALGQGPEFLTYFNYEAQPDKSGLPSDRFSAERPEGSISTLTIQRTEQRDSAMYRCASSLVVGGGADTQYFGPGTRLTVL.

The chain employs TRBV10-1 and TRBJ1-1; 9 nucleotides agree with TRBD1. The CDR3 has 13 residues. The trim removed 6 bases at V and 4 bases at J, leaving 3 bases unmatched. From germline, CDR1 is WNHNN and CDR2 SYGVQD (reference sequence). The chain's CDR3 is CASRQGAGTEAFF. CDR3 DNA: TGCGCCAGCAGACAGGGGGCTGGCACTGAAGCTTTCTTT.

V gene TRBV7-2 combines with J gene TRBJ2-4, with 7 nucleotides matching TRBD1. Germline lookup yields CDR1 SGHTA and CDR2 FQGNSA. V shed 3 bases and J 4 bases; nucleotides not matched to a gene: 6. This CDR3 has 15 amino acids. The CDR3 DNA follows: TGTGCCAGCAGCTTTAAGGTGACAGGGAAAAACATTCAGTACTTC. Residues: CASSFKVTGKNIQYF.

This chain joins TRBV10-1 and TRBJ2-3, with D perhaps TRBD2 (5 bases). The ends were cut back, 5 bases at V and 2 bases at J, with 17 bases in the middle. Germline loops: CDR1 WNHNN, CDR2 SYGVQD (reference sequence). This CDR3 is 16 amino acids long. DNA of the CDR3: TGCGCCAGCAGTACCGGGATACGGGGAGTCACAGATACGCAGTATTTT. Its translation: CASSTGIRGVTDTQYF.

Here the CDR3 DNA reads TGCGCCAGCAGCTTGATCCCCGGGAGAACTAATGAAAAACTGTTTTTT. Its translation: CASSLIPGRTNEKLFF. V is TRBV5-1 and J is TRBJ1-4; no firm D call. The CDR3 loop spans 16 amino acids. Germline values: CDR1 SGHRS, CDR2 YFSETQ. The V end was cut by 1 base, the J end by 1 base, with 11 bases between. Variable domain in full (rest from reference TRBV5-1 and TRBJ1-4): KAGVTQTPRYLIKTRGQQVTLSCSPISGHRSVSWYQQTPGQGLQFLFEYFSETQRNKGNFPGRFSGRQFSNSRSEMNVSTLELGDSALYLCASSLIPGRTNEKLFFGSGTQLSVL.

The rearrangement uses TRBV7-3 and TRBJ2-3, with TRBD2 identical over 13 bases. Losses at the gene ends were 4 bases for V and 1 base for J; bases not matched to a gene: 2. The CDR3 contains 16 residues. In germline, CDR1 is SGHTA, CDR2 FQGTGA. The CDR3 DNA reads TGTGCCAGCAGCTCAACTAGCGGGGGGGGCACAGATACGCAGTATTTT. Its protein product is CASSSTSGGGTDTQYF.